The entry below describes one T cell receptor beta chain. Its antigen remains unidentified. The V and J ends lost 4 bases and 5 bases, in that order; junction bases with no gene match: 5. Germline values: CDR1 SGDLS, CDR2 YYNGEE. The CDR3 length is 16 residues. TCRdb's table, derived via immunoSEQ multiplex PCR, lists solely in-frame clones and lacks some. The table includes more than 85,000 clones, over 80% detected once. These data are taken from a study of T cell responses to AZD1222 COVID-19 vaccine. Study results and limitations: Without day 14 samples, only post-peak T cell repertoires were studied. Vaccine-related CD4 TCRs covered spike, predominating at 160-218 and 743-854.

This clonotype was obtained from an adult in good health. The chain carries TRBV9 and TRBJ2-5, with TRBD2 matching over 16 bases. Sequencing used peripheral blood, obtained on day 0 of AZD1222 vaccination. This CDR3 reads CASSTGLAGGPETQYF. The CDR3 DNA reads TGTGCCAGCAGCACGGGACTAGCGGGGGGGCCGGAGACCCAGTACTTC.